This TCR beta chain was sequenced in a study of vaccination effects on CD4 cells after COVID-19. Concerning this clone: Antigen: not known.

TCRdb's table, derived via immunoSEQ multiplex PCR, lists solely in-frame clones and lacks some. Here the sample spans 7,500 to 10,000 clones, 65% to 80% being singletons. This CDR3 has 12 residues. The V and J ends lost 5 bases and 8 bases respectively, with 12 bases between them. Having been cultured for approximately ten days, the cells underwent CD4+ T cell isolation. Each participant received a vaccine that was either BNT162b2 or mRNA-1273, given as two doses. General study findings and limits: Substantial clonal contraction characterized both infection- and vaccine-induced clones late after vaccination.

The chain employs TRBV12-3 or TRBV12-4 and TRBJ1-2; D is uncertain. Here the sequenced sample was CD4+ T cells from PBMCs cultured without peptide, taken after COVID-19 vaccination. This sequence was found in a human donor who received a COVID-19 vaccine. DNA of the CDR3: TGTGCCAGCAGTGCCCGGGTTTGGGGCTACACCTTC. Its protein product is CASSARVWGYTF.